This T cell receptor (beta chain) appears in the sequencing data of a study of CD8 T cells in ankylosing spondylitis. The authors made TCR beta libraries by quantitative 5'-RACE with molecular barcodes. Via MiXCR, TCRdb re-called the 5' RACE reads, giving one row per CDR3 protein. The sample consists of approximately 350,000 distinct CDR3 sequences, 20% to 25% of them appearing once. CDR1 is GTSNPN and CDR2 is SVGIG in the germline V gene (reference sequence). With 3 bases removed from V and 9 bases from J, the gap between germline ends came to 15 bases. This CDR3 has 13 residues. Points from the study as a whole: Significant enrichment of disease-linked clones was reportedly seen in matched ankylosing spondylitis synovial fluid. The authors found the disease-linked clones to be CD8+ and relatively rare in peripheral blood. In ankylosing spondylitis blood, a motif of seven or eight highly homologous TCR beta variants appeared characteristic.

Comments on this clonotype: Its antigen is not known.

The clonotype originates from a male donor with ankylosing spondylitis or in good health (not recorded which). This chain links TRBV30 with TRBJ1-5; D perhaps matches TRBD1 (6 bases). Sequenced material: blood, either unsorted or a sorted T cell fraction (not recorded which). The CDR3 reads CAWRNLDSGPQHF. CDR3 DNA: TGTGCCTGGAGGAACTTGGACAGCGGGCCCCAGCATTTT.